The clone carrying this T cell receptor (beta chain) was counted a few times. Its antigen remains unknown. These data are taken from a study of T cell repertoires in cytomegalovirus infection. This CDR3 region has 18 residues. Germline-derived CDR1 and CDR2 are LGHNA and YSLEER. V lost 0 bases to trimming and J lost 0 bases; unmatched junction nucleotides: 4. Study conclusions and caveats: HLA-C-restricted CMV-specific TCR beta clonotypes prevailed in the ex vivo response.

Each CDR3 protein gets one entry after TCRdb re-called the reads with MiXCR. The repertoire has around 710,000 distinct CDR3 sequences, around 29% of them found once; the top ten carry around 13%. V is TRBV4-3 and J is TRBJ2-3; TRBD2 agrees at 12 bases. The sequence was collected from a human donor in good health (CMV status not recorded). Some clones in this sample may be carry-over from other donors' samples. This material consisted of cultured CD8+ T cells from PBMCs, taken from culture after CMV antigen stimulation. CDR3 nucleotides: TGCGCCAGCAGCCAAGAACTAGCGGGGGGCCATAGCACAGATACGCAGTATTTT. Translation: CASSQELAGGHSTDTQYF.